The rows below give T cell receptor beta chains drawn from one sample of a study of memory CD4+ T cells and cytomegalovirus serostatus. The table came from immunoSEQ multiplex PCR; TCRdb's copy has only in-frame clones and leaves some out. This sample has over 45,000 clones, with under 90% found just once. Sequencing was done on a sample of memory CD4+ T cells from blood. Every receptor here comes from an adult in good health and CMV-seronegative. Some clones in this sample may be carry-over from other donors' samples. Both conserved end residues are part of each CDR3. D genes are given only for firm matches. For some rows the clone size is stated as once, few or many, or as a class when expanded; others skip it.

TRBV6-1	TRBD2	NA	TRBJ2-7	TGTGCCGGACTGGGACTAGCGGGAGGTGAGCAGTACTTC	CAGLGLAGGEQYF
TRBV7-9	TRBD2	NA	TRBJ2-1	TGTGCCAGCAGCGGAGCGGGAGGGCTTCAGGTTGAGCAGTTCTTC	CASSGAGGLQVEQFF
TRBV14	NA	once	TRBJ2-6	TGTGCCAGCAGCTTGAACACCCCCTCTGGGGCCAACGTCCTGACTTTC	CASSLNTPSGANVLTF
TRBV7-2	NA	few	TRBJ1-6	TGTGCCAGCAGCCCTAGGATGGGGGCTCTGCGGAATTCACCCCTCCACTTT	CASSPRMGALRNSPLHF
TRBV10-3	NA	NA	TRBJ2-5	TGTGCCATCAGTGTGGGAGAGGGGGAGACCCAGTACTTC	CAISVGEGETQYF
TRBV10-3	NA	NA	TRBJ1-2	TGTGCCACCTACGATGGGGGCAACTATGGCTACACCTTC	CATYDGGNYGYTF
TRBV5-1	TRBD1	NA	TRBJ2-7	TGCGCCAGCAGACCCCCATACAGGGGTAGCTCCTACGAGCAGTACTTC	CASRPPYRGSSYEQYF
TRBV5-4	NA	NA	TRBJ2-7	TGTGCCAGCAGCCCCACCCCCGGGACACCCTCCTACGAGCAGTACTTC	CASSPTPGTPSYEQYF
TRBV29-1	NA	few	TRBJ2-1	TGCAGCGTCGAGGGGGTGTTGTCCTACAATGAGCAGTTCTTC	CSVEGVLSYNEQFF
TRBV6-1	NA	once	TRBJ1-2	TGTGCCAGCAGTGAAGCCCGGGGGCCCTATGGCTACACCTTC	CASSEARGPYGYTF
TRBV4-3	TRBD2	NA	TRBJ2-7	TGCGCCAGCAGCCCACTAGCGGCCTCCTACGAGCAGTACTTC	CASSPLAASYEQYF
TRBV4-1	TRBD2	once	TRBJ2-1	TGCGCCAGCAGCCGGACAACCGGGACTAGCTCCTACAATGAGCAGTTCTTC	CASSRTTGTSSYNEQFF
TRBV7-2	NA	NA	TRBJ2-5	TGTGCCAGCAGCTTTTATAGGGAGACCCAGTACTTC	CASSFYRETQYF
TRBV27	TRBD2	few	TRBJ2-1	TGTGCCAGCAAGTTTAAGCGGGAGTTGAATGAGCAGTTCTTC	CASKFKRELNEQFF
TRBV27	NA	NA	TRBJ2-1	TGTGCCAGCAGTTACAGGGGAGGCATCTTATCCACGGGATTTTACAATGAGCAGTTCTTC	CASSYRGGILSTGFYNEQFF